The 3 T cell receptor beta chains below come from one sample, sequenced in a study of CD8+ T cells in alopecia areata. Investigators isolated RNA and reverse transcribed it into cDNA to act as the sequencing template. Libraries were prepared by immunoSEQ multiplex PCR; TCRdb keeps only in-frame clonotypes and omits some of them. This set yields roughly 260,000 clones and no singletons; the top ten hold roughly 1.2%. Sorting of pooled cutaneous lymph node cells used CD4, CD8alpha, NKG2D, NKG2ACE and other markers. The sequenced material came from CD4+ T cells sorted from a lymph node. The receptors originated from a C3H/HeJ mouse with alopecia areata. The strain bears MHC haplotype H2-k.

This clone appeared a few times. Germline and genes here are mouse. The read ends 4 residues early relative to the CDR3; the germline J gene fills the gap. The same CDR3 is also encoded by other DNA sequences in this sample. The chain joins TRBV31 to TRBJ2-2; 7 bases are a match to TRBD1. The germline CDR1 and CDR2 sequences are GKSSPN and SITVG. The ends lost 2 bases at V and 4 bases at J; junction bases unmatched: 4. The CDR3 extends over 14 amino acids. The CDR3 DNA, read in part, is TGTGCCTGGAGTAGGGCAGGGGGCACCGGG. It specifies CAWSRAGGTG. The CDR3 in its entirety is CAWSRAGGTGQLYF.

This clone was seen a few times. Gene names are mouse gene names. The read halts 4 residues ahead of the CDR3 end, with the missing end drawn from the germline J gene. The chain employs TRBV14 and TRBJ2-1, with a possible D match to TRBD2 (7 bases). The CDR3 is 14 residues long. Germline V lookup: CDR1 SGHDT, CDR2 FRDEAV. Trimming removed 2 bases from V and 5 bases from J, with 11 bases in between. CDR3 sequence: CASSLGGWHAEQFF. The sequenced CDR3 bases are TGTGCCAGCAGTTTGGGGGGCTGGCATGCT. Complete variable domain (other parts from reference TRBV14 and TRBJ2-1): EAGVTQSPRYAVLQEGQAVSFWCDPISGHDTLYWYQQPRDQGPQLLVYFRDEAVIDNSQLPSDRFSAVRPKGTNSTLKIQSAKQGDTATYLCASSLGGWHAEQFFGPGTRLTVL.

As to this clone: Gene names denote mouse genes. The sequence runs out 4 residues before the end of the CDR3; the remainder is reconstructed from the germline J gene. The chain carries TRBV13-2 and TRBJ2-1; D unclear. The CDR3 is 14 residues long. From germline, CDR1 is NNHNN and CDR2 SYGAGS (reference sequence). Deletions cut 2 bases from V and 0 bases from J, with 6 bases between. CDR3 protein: CASGDFGNYAEQFF. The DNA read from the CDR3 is TGTGCCAGCGGTGACTTTGGTAACTATGCT.